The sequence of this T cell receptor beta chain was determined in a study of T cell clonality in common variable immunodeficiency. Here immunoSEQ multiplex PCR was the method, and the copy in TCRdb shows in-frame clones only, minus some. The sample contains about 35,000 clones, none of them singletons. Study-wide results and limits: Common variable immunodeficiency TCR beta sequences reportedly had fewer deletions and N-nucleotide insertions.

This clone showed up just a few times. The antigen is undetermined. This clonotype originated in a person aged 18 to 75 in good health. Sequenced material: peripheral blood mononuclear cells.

CDR3 protein: CASSPSPGEYEQFF. CDR3 bases read: TGTGCCAGCAGCCCCTCCCCGGGGGAGTATGAG. The rearrangement uses TRBV7-6 and TRBJ2-1; D perhaps matches TRBD2 (6 bases). From the germline J gene comes the end of the CDR3, since the read stops 3 residues before it. The CDR3 runs 14 residues. The V and J ends lost 5 bases and 8 bases respectively, with 16 bases between them. CDR1 and CDR2 (germline): SGHVS, FNYEAQ.